The 22 T cell receptor beta chains presented below share a single source sample, sequenced in a study of blood T cells in healthy people across ages (dated by TCRdb to between 2015 and 2016). Libraries came from 5' RACE. Reads for this sample came from an Illumina HiSeq 2500. The second PCR ran for about 7 to 11 cycles and used a J-beta primer mix along with a sample-barcoded 5' primer. Through fastp at Q25 and MiXCR, TCRdb rebuilt clones from the public reads, retaining in-frame beta chains. Every CDR3 protein is listed once, alongside the most common genes and DNA of its rows. Here the sample has 600,000 to 850,000 distinct CDR3 sequences; 25% occur a single time. Roughly 9% of the sample is taken by the ten largest. Separately, the same data were catalogued under a study of T cells of mothers and their children.

The source material was blood. These receptors came from a boy younger than 18 in good health.

This clonotype was recorded many times. The chain links TRBV7-8 to TRBJ2-5; D may be TRBD1 (6 bases). Germline CDR1 is SGHVS and CDR2 is FQNEAQ. The CDR3 runs to 14 residues. V lost 1 base and J 2 bases, leaving 8 bases between the germline ends. This CDR3 reads CASSLVRGQETQYF. The DNA of the CDR3 is TGTGCCAGCAGCTTAGTAAGGGGGCAAGAGACCCAGTACTTC.

This clonotype was detected only a few times. The chain has TRBV4-3 and TRBJ2-3; D gene uncertain. The CDR3 has 16 residues. Germline V gene sequence: CDR1 LGHNA, CDR2 YSLEER. Trimming took 1 base from V and 0 from J, leaving 11 bases between them. The CDR3 sequence is CASSQGLSPSTDTQYF. The CDR3 DNA reads as TGCGCCAGCAGCCAAGGTCTTAGCCCAAGCACAGATACGCAGTATTTT.

J is TRBJ2-5 and V is TRBV28; the D call may be TRBD1 or TRBD2 (5 bases each). The better agreement between TRBJ2-7 and the DNA end casts doubt on the J call. CDR3 length: 16 amino acids. CDR1 is MDHEN and CDR2 is SYDVKM in the germline V gene. This CDR3 is CASSPLGTASSYEQYF. The CDR3 DNA sequence: TGTGCCAGCAGTCCCCTTGGGACCGCGAGCTCCTACGAGCAGTACTTC.

J is TRBJ2-7 and V is TRBV12-5; D may correspond to TRBD1 or TRBD2 (5 bases each). The CDR3 spans 13 residues. V lost 6 bases and J 3 bases, leaving 12 bases between the germline ends. CDR1 and CDR2 from the germline V gene are LGHNT and FRNRAP. For the CDR3, the DNA is TGTGCTAGTGGCTTTTGGGACGGCTACGAGCAGTACTTC. Translating gives CASGFWDGYEQYF.

This clonotype has a handful of counts. The CDR3 DNA follows: TGCAGTGCTAGTCAGTCGGGCACTGAAGCTTTCTTT. Its translation: CSASQSGTEAFF. The rearrangement joins TRBV20-1 to TRBJ1-1; D unresolved. The CDR3 extends over 12 amino acids. V was pared by 3 bases and J by 4 bases, with 9 bases between. Germline V gene lookup returns CDR1 DFQATT and CDR2 SNEGSKA (reference sequence).

The genes are TRBV19 and TRBJ1-5; no clear D gene. The length of the CDR3 is 13 residues. The germline V gene encodes CDR1 LNHDA and CDR2 SQIVND (reference sequence). V was trimmed by 4 bases and J by 10 bases, leaving 14 bases between them. CDR3: CASSSGPFFPQHF. The CDR3 DNA reads TGTGCCAGTAGTAGCGGGCCTTTCTTTCCCCAGCATTTT. Combining the CDR3 with reference TRBV19 and TRBJ1-5 gives the whole variable domain DGGITQSPKYLFRKEGQNVTLSCEQNLNHDAMYWYRQDPGQGLRLIYYSQIVNDFQKGDIAEGYSVSREKKESFPLTVTSAQKNPTAFYLCASSSGPFFPQHFGDGTRLSIL.

The rearrangement joins TRBV6-1 to TRBJ1-3; 7 nucleotides line up with TRBD1. Germline-derived CDR1 and CDR2 are MNHNS and SASEGT. This CDR3 contains 17 residues. J lost 0 bases, V lost 6 bases, and 11 bases had no gene match. CDR3 nucleotides: TGTGCCAGCAGGAAGGCGACAGGGAGGTCCTCTGGAAACACCATATATTTT. This translates into CASRKATGRSSGNTIYF.

V usage is TRBV5-1 and J usage is TRBJ2-3, with 9 bases fitting TRBD2. This CDR3 comprises 16 residues. The germline V gene encodes CDR1 SGHRS and CDR2 YFSETQ. V gave up 4 bases and J gave up 0 bases; unmatched junction bases: 6. CDR3: CASSDRTSESTDTQYF. The CDR3 nucleotides are TGCGCCAGCAGCGATAGGACTAGCGAGAGCACAGATACGCAGTATTTT.

This clonotype came up a few times. The genes are TRBV12-3 or TRBV12-4 and TRBJ2-1; 8 nucleotides match TRBD2. The CDR3 spans 17 residues. The ends lost 7 bases at V and 3 bases at J; junction bases unmatched: 14. CDR3: CASTLIGASGRYNEQFF. DNA for the CDR3: TGTGCCAGCACTCTTATTGGGGCTAGCGGGCGCTACAATGAGCAGTTCTTC.

This chain links TRBV29-1 with TRBJ2-5; D is perhaps TRBD1 (5 bases). Gene TRBJ2-7 matches the end of the DNA better, so the J call may be wrong. The germline V gene encodes CDR1 SQVTM and CDR2 ANQGSEA. The CDR3 sequence is 13 residues long. The CDR3 DNA is TGCAGCGTTGAGGACACTTACTCCTACGAGCAGTACTTC. Translated, it gives CSVEDTYSYEQYF.

The genes are TRBV7-2 and TRBJ2-3; D call uncertain. V was clipped by 7 bases and J by 1 base, with 12 bases between them. The CDR3 consists of 14 residues. Per the germline V gene, CDR1 is SGHTA and CDR2 is FQGNSA. CDR3 in DNA: TGTGCCAGCACGCCTTTGCGAGGCACAGATACGCAGTATTTT. This translates into CASTPLRGTDTQYF. Drawing the rest from reference TRBV7-2 and TRBJ2-3, the complete variable domain is GAGVSQSPSNKVTEKGKDVELRCDPISGHTALYWYRQSLGQGLEFLIYFQGNSAPDKSGLPSDRFSAERTGGSVSTLTIQRTQQEDSAVYLCASTPLRGTDTQYFGPGTRLTVL.

This chain links TRBV20-1 with TRBJ2-1; 8 nucleotides align to TRBD2. The CDR3 runs 16 residues. V was pared by 0 bases and J by 2 bases, with 6 bases of the junction left unmatched. Germline CDR1 is DFQATT and CDR2 is SNEGSKA (reference sequence). The CDR3 DNA reads as TGCAGTGCTAGAGATCTCGAGCGGGGGACCTACAATGAGCAGTTCTTC. Its protein is CSARDLERGTYNEQFF.

Regarding this clonotype: Compared with germline, one end of the junction differs, possibly owing to a read error. The gene calls are TRBV12-3 or TRBV12-4 and TRBJ1-1; the D is unclear. CDR3 length: 16 amino acids. The CDR3 sequence: CASSLTRPGSHTEASF. As DNA, the CDR3 is TGTGCCAGCAGTTTAACGAGACCGGGGAGTCACACTGAAGCTTCCTTT.

CDR3 amino acids: CASSSSGTGLHEQYF. The CDR3 DNA sequence: TGTGCCAGCAGTTCATCCGGGACAGGGCTCCACGAGCAGTACTTC. The chain has TRBV27 and TRBJ2-7; 9 nucleotides agree with TRBD1. This CDR3 spans 15 amino acids. Germline V gene data show CDR1 as MNHEY and CDR2 as SMNVEV (reference sequence). Trimming removed 4 bases from V and 5 bases from J; junction bases left unmatched: 9.

This clonotype has more than one count but fewer than ten. The rearrangement links TRBV20-1 to TRBJ2-3; 13 positions agree with TRBD2. Trimming at V came to 3 bases and at J to 10 bases, leaving 13 bases not matched to a gene. Per the germline V gene, CDR1 is DFQATT and CDR2 is SNEGSKA (reference sequence). The CDR3 contains 16 residues. CDR3 sequence (DNA): TGCAGTGCTAGGGCACCGGGACTAGCGGGACATATCGCGCAGTATTTT. Its translation is CSARAPGLAGHIAQYF.

The chain has TRBV29-1 and TRBJ2-1, with TRBD2 matching 9 bases. V shed 4 bases and J 4 bases; nucleotides not matched to a gene: 5. There are 14 residues in the CDR3. The V gene's germline CDR1 is SQVTM and CDR2 ANQGSEA. The chain's CDR3 is CSVATSGPYNEQFF. The CDR3, as DNA: TGCAGCGTTGCAACTAGCGGGCCTTACAATGAGCAGTTCTTC.

This clonotype was counted a few times. This sequence joins TRBV12-3 or TRBV12-4 and TRBJ2-5, with D possibly TRBD2 on 6 matching bases. The CDR3 spans 15 residues. V dropped 4 bases and J dropped 5 bases, with 17 bases sitting between them. CDR3 sequence reads: CASSSRDRRSETQYF. In DNA, the CDR3 is TGTGCCAGCAGTTCGCGGGACCGACGATCTGAGACCCAGTACTTC.

This clonotype was detected a few times. J is TRBJ1-5 and V is TRBV25-1; 7 nucleotides agree with TRBD1. J gave up 1 base and V 6 bases, and 6 bases lay outside the gene matches. The CDR3 loop spans 15 amino acids. Germline loops: CDR1 MGHDK, CDR2 SYGVNS. CDR3 DNA: TGTGCCAGCAGCGAGGAGACAGGGAGCAATCAGCCCCAGCATTTT. Residues: CASSEETGSNQPQHF.

This clonotype has a handful of counts. The V call is TRBV27, the J call TRBJ2-1; 9 bases line up with TRBD2. The J call may be wrong; the DNA end is better matched by TRBJ2-5. CDR1 is MNHEY and CDR2 is SMNVEV in the germline V gene (reference sequence). The CDR3 totals 17 residues. DNA of the CDR3: TGTGCCAGCAGTCGCTACCCCAGCGGGGGGAAAAAAGAGACCCAGTACTTC. Amino acids: CASSRYPSGGKKETQYF.

The sample holds many counts of this clonotype. The chain carries TRBV14 and TRBJ2-5; D not resolved. The J call may be wrong; the DNA end is better matched by TRBJ2-7. This CDR3 region has 14 residues. CDR1 is SGHDN, CDR2 FVKESK, per germline. CDR3 sequence (DNA): TGTGCCAGCAGCCAAGATCTTCATGCGAGCGAGCAGTACTTC. Protein product: CASSQDLHASEQYF.

There are a few counts of this clonotype. The V gene is TRBV29-1, the J gene TRBJ2-2; a possible D gene is TRBD1 (5 bases). Germline assignment: CDR1 SQVTM and CDR2 ANQGSEA. The CDR3 sequence is 13 residues long. V was clipped by 7 bases and J by 2 bases, with 11 bases between them. The DNA of the CDR3 is TGCAGCGCAGAAAGGGGTAACACCGGGGAGCTGTTTTTT. It yields the protein CSAERGNTGELFF.

The chain couples TRBV5-4 to TRBJ2-5, with D possibly TRBD1 on 5 matching bases. The tail of the sequence fits TRBJ2-1 better, so the J call may be wrong. Germline V CDR1 and CDR2: SGHNT, YYREEE (reference sequence). The CDR3 is 13 residues long. The CDR3 DNA reads as TGTGCCAGCAGCTTAATGGGGCAAAATGAGCAGTTCTTC. Its translation is CASSLMGQNEQFF.